Sequencing of this T cell receptor beta chain was carried out in a study of metastatic and nonmetastatic thyroid tumors. Study background: From malignant and benign thyroid patients, repertoires in blood and in tumor or nodule tissue were compared.

This CDR3 is built from 14 residues. Germline V gene lookup returns CDR1 MDHEN and CDR2 SYDVKM. V was pared by 6 bases and J by 3 bases, with 6 bases of the junction left unmatched. Authors' data handling: The study built a papillary thyroid cancer distant-metastasis classifier from CDR3 differences across clinicopathological groups. TCRdb reanalyzed the PCR reads via MiXCR. These V and J calls derive from TCRdb rather than the authors' analysis. Of about 8,000 clones in the sample, over 25% were seen once. Thyroid surgery had not been preceded by any treatment in any patient. The chain uses TRBV28 and TRBJ2-7; 9 bases match TRBD2. Sequenced input: tumor tissue. The clonotype was recovered from a female donor with papillary thyroid cancer or a benign thyroid nodule (not recorded which). Some clones in this sample may be carry-over from other donors' samples. CDR3 residues: CASSLLAGSYEQYF. The CDR3, as DNA: TGTGCCAGCAGCCTCCTAGCGGGAAGCTACGAGCAGTACTTC.